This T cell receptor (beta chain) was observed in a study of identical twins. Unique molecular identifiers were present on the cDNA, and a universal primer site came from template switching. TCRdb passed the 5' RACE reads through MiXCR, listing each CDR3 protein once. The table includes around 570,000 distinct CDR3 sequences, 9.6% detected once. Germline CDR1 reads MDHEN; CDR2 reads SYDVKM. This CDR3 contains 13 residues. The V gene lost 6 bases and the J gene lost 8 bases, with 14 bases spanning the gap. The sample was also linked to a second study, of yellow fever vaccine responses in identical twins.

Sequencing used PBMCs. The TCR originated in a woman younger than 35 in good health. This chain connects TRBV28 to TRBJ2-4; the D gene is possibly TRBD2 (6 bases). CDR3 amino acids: CASRILEGDIQYF. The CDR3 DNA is TGTGCCAGCAGGATTTTGGAGGGAGACATTCAGTACTTC.